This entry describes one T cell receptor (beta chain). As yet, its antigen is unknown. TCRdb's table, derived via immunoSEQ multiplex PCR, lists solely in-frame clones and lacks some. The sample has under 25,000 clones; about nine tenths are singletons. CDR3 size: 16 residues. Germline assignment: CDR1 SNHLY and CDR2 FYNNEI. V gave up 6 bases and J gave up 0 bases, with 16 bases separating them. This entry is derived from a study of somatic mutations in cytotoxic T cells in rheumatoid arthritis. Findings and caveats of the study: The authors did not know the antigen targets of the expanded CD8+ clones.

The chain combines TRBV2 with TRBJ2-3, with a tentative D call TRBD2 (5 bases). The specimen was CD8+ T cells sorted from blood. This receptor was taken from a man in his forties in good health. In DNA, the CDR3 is TGTGCCAGCAGCGACCCGGGGAGCGAGAGCACAGATACGCAGTATTTT. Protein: CASSDPGSESTDTQYF.